These T cell receptor beta chains were read from a single sample in a study of response to subunit inactivated influenza vaccine. MiXCR was run by TCRdb on the RT-PCR reads, yielding one entry per CDR3 protein. Of 700,000 to 900,000 distinct CDR3 sequences in the sample, 21% were seen once. The source was PBMCs from blood, collected 5 days after vaccination. Every receptor here comes from a man between 50 and 59 years old who received an inactivated influenza vaccine. Both conserved end residues are part of each CDR3. Fields, in order: V gene, J gene, clone size, D gene, CDR3 protein, CDR3 DNA. D genes are given only for firm matches. Clone size appears in some rows only: once, few, many, or a class for an expanded clone.

v_call: TRBV20-1
j_call: TRBJ2-3
clone_size: NA
d_call: TRBD2
cdr3_aa: CSAYGTSGGNTDTQYF
cdr3_nt: TGCAGTGCTTACGGGACTAGCGGGGGGAATACAGATACGCAGTATTTT

v_call: TRBV27
j_call: TRBJ2-7
clone_size: NA
d_call: TRBD1
cdr3_aa: CASSQGQLSSYEQYF
cdr3_nt: TGTGCCAGCAGTCAGGGACAGCTCAGCTCCTACGAGCAGTACTTC

v_call: TRBV20-1
j_call: TRBJ2-3
clone_size: NA
d_call: TRBD2
cdr3_aa: CSASNSGGAGDTQYF
cdr3_nt: TGCAGTGCTAGTAATAGCGGGGGGGCCGGAGATACGCAGTATTTT

v_call: TRBV12-3/TRBV12-4
j_call: TRBJ2-1
clone_size: many
d_call: NA
cdr3_aa: CASSLGGGQFF
cdr3_nt: TGTGCCAGCAGTTTAGGGGGGGGCCAGTTCTTC

v_call: TRBV27
j_call: TRBJ2-5
clone_size: NA
d_call: TRBD1
cdr3_aa: CASSLTGGDKTQYF
cdr3_nt: TGTGCCAGCAGTTTGACAGGGGGCGACAAGACCCAGTACTTC

v_call: TRBV20-1
j_call: TRBJ2-1
clone_size: many
d_call: NA
cdr3_aa: CSARDSPEQFF
cdr3_nt: TGCAGTGCTAGAGATTCCCCTGAGCAGTTCTTC

v_call: TRBV5-5
j_call: TRBJ2-5
clone_size: many
d_call: NA
cdr3_aa: CASSSGSGWETQYF
cdr3_nt: TGTGCCAGCAGCTCCGGTTCGGGTTGGGAGACCCAGTACTTC

v_call: TRBV7-6
j_call: TRBJ1-3
clone_size: NA
d_call: NA
cdr3_aa: CASSLSVYPSSGNTIYF
cdr3_nt: TGTGCCAGCAGCTTATCCGTGTACCCGAGCTCTGGAAACACCATATATTTT

v_call: TRBV4-3
j_call: TRBJ2-2
clone_size: few
d_call: NA
cdr3_aa: CASSQDRDPTGSLGGELFF
cdr3_nt: TGCGCCAGCAGCCAAGATCGAGACCCCACCGGGAGTTTAGGCGGGGAGCTGTTTTTT

v_call: TRBV7-9
j_call: TRBJ1-2
clone_size: NA
d_call: NA
cdr3_aa: CASSLGTGTGDTF
cdr3_nt: TGTGCCAGCAGCTTAGGGACCGGGACCGGGGACACCTTC

v_call: TRBV11-1
j_call: TRBJ2-5
clone_size: many
d_call: TRBD2
cdr3_aa: CASSLWEHGLAGEETQYF
cdr3_nt: TGTGCCAGCAGCTTATGGGAACATGGACTAGCGGGGGAAGAGACCCAGTACTTC

v_call: TRBV10-3
j_call: TRBJ1-1
clone_size: few
d_call: NA
cdr3_aa: CAIRKTQQDTEAFF
cdr3_nt: TGTGCCATCAGAAAGACCCAGCAGGACACTGAAGCTTTCTTT

v_call: TRBV29-1
j_call: TRBJ1-2
clone_size: NA
d_call: NA
cdr3_aa: CSVEGGTFYGYTF
cdr3_nt: TGCAGCGTTGAAGGGGGAACCTTCTATGGCTACACCTTC

v_call: TRBV12-3/TRBV12-4
j_call: TRBJ1-1
clone_size: many
d_call: NA
cdr3_aa: CASSVSTGYTEAFF
cdr3_nt: TGTGCCAGCAGTGTCTCCACAGGATACACTGAAGCTTTCTTT

v_call: TRBV27
j_call: TRBJ2-3
clone_size: NA
d_call: NA
cdr3_aa: CASSLSRILGDTQYF
cdr3_nt: TGTGCCAGCAGTTTATCCCGCATACTTGGAGATACGCAGTATTTT

v_call: TRBV12-3/TRBV12-4
j_call: TRBJ1-1
clone_size: NA
d_call: NA
cdr3_aa: CASSGGGSMNTEAFF
cdr3_nt: TGTGCCAGCAGTGGGGGGGGTTCCATGAACACTGAAGCTTTCTTT